The rows below give T cell receptor beta chains drawn from one sample of a study of early T cells in non-severe SARS-CoV-2 infection. One entry per CDR3 protein, called by TCRdb with MiXCR from the 5' RACE reads. The data hold under 40,000 distinct CDR3 sequences, with 5.8% observed a single time. The sequencing sample was made of whole blood. Receptors were obtained from an adult who was a healthcare worker with PCR-confirmed SARS-CoV-2 infection or an uninfected control (not recorded which). Each CDR3 is given with its conserved first and last residue. The D gene is left open where the match is weak. Size values are once, few and many counts, or a class for expanded clones, and some rows have none.

TRBJ1-1 | NA | NA | TRBV7-9 | CASSLGGGSTFF | TGTGCCAGCAGCTTAGGGGGAGGGTCGACTTTCTTT
TRBJ2-1 | TRBD2 | few | TRBV7-2 | CASPGAGGLVGEQFF | TGTGCCAGCCCCGGGGCGGGAGGGCTCGTTGGTGAGCAGTTCTTC
TRBJ2-1 | TRBD1 | many | TRBV20-1 | CSAGDRAAYNEQFF | TGCAGTGCTGGAGACAGGGCAGCCTACAATGAGCAGTTCTTC
TRBJ2-1 | TRBD2 | NA | TRBV25-1 | CASRVAGGHNEQFF | TGTGCCAGCAGGGTAGCGGGAGGGCACAATGAGCAGTTCTTC
TRBJ2-6 | NA | many | TRBV20-1 | CSARPPGRSGANVLTF | TGCAGTGCGCGACCACCAGGCCGCTCTGGGGCCAACGTCCTGACTTTC
TRBJ2-1 | NA | many | TRBV6-5 | CASSYSHPLSKNEQFF | TGTGCCAGCAGTTACTCGCATCCCTTGTCGAAAAATGAGCAGTTCTTC
TRBJ2-1 | NA | many | TRBV5-1 | CASSLTALSTMKEQFF | TGCGCCAGCAGTCTTACAGCGCTTTCTACAATGAAGGAGCAGTTCTTC
TRBJ1-2 | NA | many | TRBV5-1 | CASSRGDYGYTF | TGCGCCAGCAGTAGGGGGGACTATGGCTACACCTTC
TRBJ2-1 | NA | many | TRBV15 | CATSPRADNEQFF | TGTGCCACCAGCCCACGGGCGGACAATGAGCAGTTCTTC
TRBJ1-2 | NA | many | TRBV9 | CASSVGSSLGDGYTF | TGTGCCAGCAGCGTAGGGTCATCCCTGGGGGATGGCTACACCTTC
TRBJ2-7 | TRBD1 | many | TRBV7-2 | CASSWDRGGQYF | TGTGCCAGCAGCTGGGACAGGGGGGGGCAGTACTTC
TRBJ2-5 | TRBD2 | many | TRBV7-2 | CASSLSSGGARETQYF | TGTGCCAGCAGCTTATCTAGCGGGGGGGCCAGAGAGACCCAGTACTTC
TRBJ1-2 | NA | many | TRBV29-1 | CSVGRGGGYGYTF | TGCAGCGTTGGGCGGGGGGGTGGCTATGGCTACACCTTC
TRBJ1-1 | TRBD1 | many | TRBV4-1 | CASSHARGLHTEAFF | TGCGCCAGCAGCCATGCCAGGGGGCTCCACACTGAAGCTTTCTTT
TRBJ2-7 | TRBD1 | many | TRBV12-3/TRBV12-4 | CASSPGQGWEQYF | TGTGCCAGCAGCCCCGGACAGGGATGGGAGCAGTACTTC
TRBJ2-1 | NA | NA | TRBV12-3/TRBV12-4 | CASSFMGGRSYNEQFF | TGTGCCAGCAGTTTCATGGGGGGCAGGTCCTACAATGAGCAGTTCTTC
TRBJ1-2 | TRBD1 | many | TRBV7-2 | CASSLRTGGSYGYTF | TGTGCCAGCAGCTTACGGACAGGGGGTAGCTATGGCTACACCTTC
TRBJ2-3 | TRBD1 | many | TRBV19 | CASSSFLRDRGEAQYF | TGTGCCAGTAGCTCGTTCCTCCGGGACAGGGGGGAAGCGCAGTATTTT
TRBJ2-2 | NA | many | TRBV28 | CASSLSRRAYTGELFF | TGTGCCAGCAGTTTAAGCAGGAGGGCCTATACCGGGGAGCTGTTTTTT
TRBJ2-7 | TRBD2 | few | TRBV4-2 | CASSQSGGASTEQYF | TGTGCCAGCAGCCAGAGCGGGGGGGCTTCAACCGAGCAGTACTTC
TRBJ2-2 | TRBD1 | many | TRBV29-1 | CSASDRVVTGELFF | TGCAGCGCGAGTGACAGGGTGGTCACCGGGGAGCTGTTTTTT
TRBJ1-2 | TRBD1 | few | TRBV7-6 | CASSWDSSYGYTF | TGTGCCAGCAGCTGGGACAGTAGCTATGGCTACACCTTC
TRBJ2-3 | NA | many | TRBV6-1 | CASTRDFTDTQYF | TGTGCCAGCACCCGGGACTTCACAGATACGCAGTATTTT
TRBJ1-6 | TRBD1 | many | TRBV27 | CASSFTGGNSPLHF | TGTGCCAGCAGTTTTACAGGGGGGAATTCACCCCTCCACTTT
TRBJ1-1 | NA | NA | TRBV14 | CAGSQDLSGTEAFF | TGTGCCGGCAGCCAAGATCTTTCGGGTACTGAAGCTTTCTTT
TRBJ1-6 | NA | many | TRBV18 | CASSPQAGGESPLHF | TGTGCCAGCTCACCACAGGCAGGCGGCGAATCACCCCTCCACTTT
TRBJ2-1 | TRBD1 | NA | TRBV7-7 | CASSLEQGPYNEQFF | TGTGCTAGCAGCTTAGAACAGGGGCCTTACAATGAGCAGTTCTTC
TRBJ2-1 | TRBD2 | many | TRBV6-2/TRBV6-3 | CASRPGGLKQFF | TGTGCCAGCAGACCGGGGGGGCTAAAGCAGTTCTTC
TRBJ2-3 | NA | many | TRBV5-1 | CASSLAGISDTQYF | TGCGCCAGCAGCTTGGCTGGCATTTCAGATACGCAGTATTTT
TRBJ1-2 | NA | many | TRBV6-6 | CASSPGTNYGYTF | TGTGCCAGCTCCCCCGGGACTAACTATGGCTACACCTTC
TRBJ2-4 | TRBD1 | many | TRBV7-2 | CASSLRGQGFAKNIQYF | TGTGCCAGCAGCTTGCGCGGACAGGGCTTTGCCAAAAACATTCAGTACTTC
TRBJ2-7 | NA | few | TRBV4-1 | CASSQEAGFGEQYF | TGCGCCAGCAGCCAAGAGGCTGGGTTCGGCGAGCAGTACTTC
TRBJ2-2 | NA | many | TRBV4-3 | CASSQGRPGELFF | TGCGCCAGCAGCCAGGGGAGGCCCGGGGAGCTGTTTTTT
TRBJ2-1 | TRBD2 | many | TRBV12-3/TRBV12-4 | CASSPSGHYNEQFF | TGTGCCAGCAGTCCTAGCGGGCACTACAATGAGCAGTTCTTC
TRBJ1-1 | NA | many | TRBV11-2 | CASSLVRWTEAFF | TGTGCCAGCAGCTTAGTCCGGTGGACTGAAGCTTTCTTT
TRBJ2-5 | NA | many | TRBV28 | CASSHDSYQETQYF | TGTGCCAGCAGTCACGACAGTTATCAAGAGACCCAGTACTTC
TRBJ1-5 | NA | many | TRBV15 | CATSRERADQPQHF | TGTGCCACCAGCAGAGAAAGGGCGGATCAGCCCCAGCATTTT
TRBJ2-7 | TRBD2 | many | TRBV6-5 | CASSYEGGPGQYF | TGTGCCAGCAGTTACGAGGGAGGGCCGGGGCAGTACTTC
TRBJ1-3 | NA | many | TRBV5-6 | CASSRNRVSGNTIYF | TGTGCCAGCAGTCGGAACAGGGTCTCTGGAAACACCATATATTTT
TRBJ1-1 | TRBD1 | few | TRBV29-1 | CSVEGQGGAFF | TGCAGCGTTGAGGGGCAGGGGGGAGCTTTCTTT
TRBJ2-6 | TRBD1 | many | TRBV19 | CASSTTGLRLSGANVLTF | TGTGCCAGTAGTACGACAGGGCTCCGTCTCTCTGGGGCCAACGTCCTGACTTTC
TRBJ2-2 | NA | few | TRBV2 | CASSERVLATGELFF | TGTGCCAGCAGTGAAAGGGTATTGGCGACCGGGGAGCTGTTTTTT
TRBJ1-5 | NA | many | TRBV6-8 | CASGVEVRDSNQPQHF | TGTGCCAGTGGGGTGGAGGTGAGGGACAGCAATCAGCCCCAGCATTTT
TRBJ2-2 | NA | many | TRBV6-1 | CASPKAGAWLEFPGELFF | TGTGCCAGCCCGAAGGCGGGGGCGTGGTTAGAATTCCCCGGGGAGCTGTTTTTT
TRBJ2-7 | NA | many | TRBV19 | CASSIEVGSEQYF | TGTGCCAGTAGTATCGAGGTGGGTAGCGAGCAGTACTTC
TRBJ2-5 | NA | many | TRBV2 | CASTLTAKETQYF | TGTGCCAGCACACTGACAGCTAAAGAGACCCAGTACTTC
TRBJ2-7 | NA | NA | TRBV7-9 | CASSPPGRPRYEQYF | TGTGCCAGCAGCCCTCCCGGCAGGCCAAGATACGAGCAGTACTTC
TRBJ2-3 | NA | many | TRBV7-2 | CASSLGPTSDTQYF | TGTGCCAGCAGTCTAGGGCCTACCTCAGATACGCAGTATTTT
TRBJ2-1 | NA | many | TRBV5-1 | CASSPGTGGYNEQFF | TGCGCCAGCAGCCCCGGGACTGGTGGATACAATGAGCAGTTCTTC
TRBJ2-1 | NA | many | TRBV3-1 | CASSQAGTSNEQFF | TGTGCCAGCAGCCAAGCCGGGACGTCCAATGAGCAGTTCTTC
TRBJ2-1 | NA | many | TRBV29-1 | CSVGVIRYYNEQFF | TGCAGCGTGGGAGTAATAAGATACTACAATGAGCAGTTCTTC
TRBJ2-7 | NA | many | TRBV11-3 | CASSPEGRGEQYF | TGTGCCAGCAGCCCAGAGGGCCGAGGGGAGCAGTACTTC
TRBJ2-3 | NA | many | TRBV10-3 | CAIRRRDTQYF | TGTGCCATCAGGCGGAGGGATACGCAGTATTTT
TRBJ2-3 | TRBD2 | many | TRBV4-3 | CASSPRISAGGNTQYF | TGCGCCAGCAGCCCGCGAATCTCAGCGGGGGGAAATACGCAGTATTTT
TRBJ1-5 | TRBD1 | many | TRBV27 | CASRAGTESYQPQHF | TGTGCCAGCAGGGCCGGGACAGAGAGTTATCAGCCCCAGCATTTT
TRBJ2-1 | NA | NA | TRBV29-1 | CSVGWAGFENEQFF | TGCAGCGTTGGCTGGGCGGGATTTGAGAATGAGCAGTTCTTC
TRBJ1-2 | NA | medium-sized | TRBV28 | CASSAQGFDYGYTF | TGTGCCAGCAGTGCCCAGGGATTTGACTATGGCTACACCTTC
TRBJ2-2 | NA | many | TRBV12-5 | CASGRGKTGELFF | TGTGCTAGTGGTCGGGGGAAGACCGGGGAGCTGTTTTTT